The 22 T cell receptor beta chains given below trace back to one sample, sequenced in a study of blood T cell repertoires in COVID-19 (dated by TCRdb to about 2020). Library method: the immunoSEQ multiplex PCR assay. TCRdb holds this immuneACCESS table with in-frame rearrangements only. Some clones are missing; in checked studies, unresolved V genes explain under half, and the rest has no known cause. Present in this sample are 250,000 to 300,000 clones, approximately 90% of which were seen just once. 1.1% of the sample rests with the top ten. Sample: PBMCs or T cells enriched from blood (not recorded which). These TCRs come from a woman aged 25 to 39 who had recovered from COVID-19.

The count of this clone is one. This rearrangement joins TRBV19 to TRBJ2-5; 9 bases match TRBD2. Germline lookup yields CDR1 LNHDA and CDR2 SQIVND (reference sequence). The CDR3 spans 15 residues. V lost 3 bases to trimming and J lost 0 bases; unmatched junction nucleotides: 2. Here the CDR3 DNA reads TGTGCCAGTAGTATTAGCGGGAGCCACCAAGAGACCCAGTACTTC. It yields the protein CASSISGSHQETQYF.

This clone is a singleton in its sample. The rearrangement joins TRBV29-1 to TRBJ1-1; D is perhaps TRBD1 (5 bases). The germline V gene has CDR1 SQVTM and CDR2 ANQGSEA. Trimming removed 4 bases at V and 4 bases at J, with 10 bases between. The CDR3 runs 12 residues. In DNA form, the CDR3 reads TGCAGCGTTGTCAAAGGGGTCACTGAAGCTTTCTTT. Encoded protein: CSVVKGVTEAFF.

The chain uses TRBV4-3 and TRBJ2-5, with 8 bases matching TRBD2. Germline CDR1 LGHNA, CDR2 YSLEER. V lost 0 bases, J lost 5 bases, and 5 bases stayed unmatched. The CDR3 is 15 residues long. As DNA, the CDR3 is TGCGCCAGCAGCCAAGACGCGGGAGGAGGGGAGACCCAGTACTTC. Amino acid sequence: CASSQDAGGGETQYF.

This sequence joins TRBV5-1 and TRBJ2-7; D is unresolved. The V and J ends lost 1 base and 6 bases respectively, with 17 bases between them. The CDR3 contains 15 residues. Germline V lookup: CDR1 SGHRS, CDR2 YFSETQ. The CDR3: CASSLQVLRLGEQYF. The CDR3 coding sequence is TGCGCCAGCAGCTTGCAGGTTCTACGGCTCGGCGAGCAGTACTTC.

The rearrangement uses TRBV5-5 and TRBJ2-7; 8 bases match TRBD2. This CDR3 has 15 amino acids. Per germline, CDR1 SGHKS and CDR2 YYEKEE (reference sequence). V dropped 1 base and J dropped 3; count of bases not matched to a gene: 6. The CDR3 region has the DNA TGTGCCAGCAGCTTGACACTAGCGGACCTCTACGAGCAGTACTTC. Its protein product is CASSLTLADLYEQYF. The complete variable domain, with remaining parts taken from reference TRBV5-5 and TRBJ2-7, reads DAGVTQSPTHLIKTRGQQVTLRCSPISGHKSVSWYQQVLGQGPQFIFQYYEKEERGRGNFPDRFSARQFPNYSSELNVNALLLGDSALYLCASSLTLADLYEQYFGPGTRLTVT.

The J gene is TRBJ2-3, the V gene TRBV7-9; 7 bases agree with TRBD2. V lost 11 bases, J lost 0 bases, and 11 bases stayed unmatched. Per the germline V gene, CDR1 is SEHNR and CDR2 is FQNEAQ (reference sequence). The CDR3 has 15 residues. CDR3 in DNA: TGTGCCGCCATTCCGGGGGGAACTAGCACAGATACGCAGTATTTT. Protein: CAAIPGGTSTDTQYF.

This chain links TRBV19 with TRBJ2-4; 10 bases line up with TRBD2. The CDR3 consists of 12 residues. V shed 7 bases, J shed 6 bases, and the junction held 0 bases outside the gene matches. Germline V gene data show CDR1 as LNHDA and CDR2 as SQIVND (reference sequence). The CDR3 here is CASTSGGNIQYF. The CDR3, as DNA: TGTGCCAGTACTAGCGGGGGAAACATTCAGTACTTC.

The rearrangement links TRBV2 to TRBJ1-6; 9 bases line up with TRBD1. Germline V gene data show CDR1 as SNHLY and CDR2 as FYNNEI. The CDR3 is 16 amino acids. The V and J ends lost 4 bases and 7 bases, in that order; junction bases with no gene match: 8. The CDR3 region has the DNA TGTGCCAGCAGTGGGGACAGGGCCGAATCGAATTCACCCCTCCACTTT. Protein: CASSGDRAESNSPLHF.

CDR3 DNA: TGTGCCAGCAGTTTTTTACGAGGGACTAATGAAAAACTGTTTTTT. It specifies CASSFLRGTNEKLFF. This chain joins TRBV28 and TRBJ1-4; no definite D call. Germline V gene data show CDR1 as MDHEN and CDR2 as SYDVKM. CDR3 length equals 15 residues. Trimming took 3 bases from V and 2 from J, leaving 10 bases between them. Looking up the rest from reference TRBV28 and TRBJ1-4 gives the full variable domain: DVKVTQSSRYLVKRTGEKVFLECVQDMDHENMFWYRQDPGLGLRLIYFSYDVKMKEKGDIPEGYSVSREKKERFSLILESASTNQTSMYLCASSFLRGTNEKLFFGSGTQLSVL.

The chain links TRBV19 to TRBJ1-1; D gene unclear. V was cut by 3 bases and J by 6 bases, with 11 bases left in between. CDR1 LNHDA and CDR2 SQIVND come from the germline V gene (reference sequence). This CDR3 has 13 amino acids. CDR3 in amino acids: CASSMIEGSEAFF. The CDR3 region has the DNA TGTGCCAGTAGTATGATAGAGGGCTCTGAAGCTTTCTTT.

The DNA of the CDR3 is TGTGCCAGCAGCTACAGACTAGCTGGGTACAATGAGCAGTTCTTC. Translated, it gives CASSYRLAGYNEQFF. The chain has TRBV7-3 and TRBJ2-1; 7 bases are a match to TRBD2. V shed 4 bases and J 4 bases; nucleotides not matched to a gene: 7. Germline V CDR1 and CDR2: SGHTA, FQGTGA. This CDR3 region has 15 residues.

The V gene is TRBV28, the J gene TRBJ2-7, with D perhaps matching TRBD1 (5 bases). The CDR3 is 14 residues long. CDR1 is MDHEN, CDR2 SYDVKM, per germline. The V end lost 6 bases, the J end lost 2 bases, and 14 bases lay between the germline ends. The CDR3 DNA reads TGTGCCAGCAGCTCGGACGACAGTACCTACGAGCAGTACTTC. The encoded protein is CASSSDDSTYEQYF.

The chain uses TRBV18 and TRBJ1-2; D remains unclear. The V end was cut by 1 base, the J end by 7 bases, with 13 bases between. This CDR3 contains 14 residues. Germline values: CDR1 KGHSH, CDR2 LQKENI. The CDR3 bases are TGTGCCAGCTCACCACAAAGTGAATCGGGTGGCTACACCTTC. Its translation: CASSPQSESGGYTF.

The genes are TRBV7-8 and TRBJ2-5; D is unresolved. V gave up 2 bases and J gave up 5 bases, with 15 bases separating them. The CDR3 covers 15 residues. CDR1 is SGHVS and CDR2 is FQNEAQ in the germline V gene. CDR3 DNA sequence: TGTGCCAGCAGCTTATTGCCCACTACTTGGGAGACCCAGTACTTC. Protein: CASSLLPTTWETQYF.

V and J are TRBV6-2 or TRBV6-3 and TRBJ1-5; a possible D gene is TRBD1 (6 bases). Germline CDR1 reads MNHEY; CDR2 reads SVGEGT. This CDR3 contains 14 residues. V lost 4 bases and J 4 bases, leaving 11 bases between the germline ends. DNA for the CDR3: TGTGCCAGCAGTTCCGACAGGTCAAATCAGCCCCAGCATTTT. It is translated as CASSSDRSNQPQHF.

This sequence joins TRBV2 and TRBJ1-5; 9 nucleotides match TRBD1. V shed 8 bases, J shed 4 bases, and the junction held 9 bases outside the gene matches. The CDR3 has 15 amino acids. Germline loops: CDR1 SNHLY, CDR2 FYNNEI. CDR3: CASQRQTGGNQPQHF. The CDR3 region has the DNA TGTGCCAGCCAGCGACAGACAGGGGGTAATCAGCCCCAGCATTTT. Drawing the rest from reference TRBV2 and TRBJ1-5, the complete variable domain is EPEVTQTPSHQVTQMGQEVILRCVPISNHLYFYWYRQILGQKVEFLVSFYNNEISEKSEIFDDQFSVERPDGSNFTLKIRSTKLEDSAMYFCASQRQTGGNQPQHFGDGTRLSIL.

This chain connects TRBV6-2 or TRBV6-3 to TRBJ2-7; possibly TRBD1 for D (5 bases). Trimming pared 0 bases from V and 0 bases from J, leaving 18 bases between. Germline CDR1 MNHEY, CDR2 SVGEGT. The CDR3 sequence is 18 residues long. The CDR3 loop is CASSYSRIDRFPSYEQYF. The CDR3 DNA sequence: TGTGCCAGCAGTTACTCCAGAATAGACAGATTTCCCTCCTACGAGCAGTACTTC.

The chain links TRBV28 to TRBJ2-1; a possible D gene is TRBD2 (5 bases). CDR1 and CDR2 (germline): MDHEN, SYDVKM. This CDR3 region has 17 residues. V gave up 4 bases and J gave up 3 bases, with 19 bases separating them. As DNA, the CDR3 is TGTGCCAGCAGTTCCGGAGGATCTGAGAAGTACTACAATGAGCAGTTCTTC. Translated: CASSSGGSEKYYNEQFF.

The V and J genes are TRBV5-6 and TRBJ2-1, with 9 bases fitting TRBD1. The junction had 13 bases not matched to a gene; V was cut back by 3 bases and J by 6 bases. Per germline, CDR1 SGHDT and CDR2 YYEEEE. CDR3 length equals 17 residues. The CDR3 sequence is CASSWGTGTGSSNEQFF. CDR3 DNA: TGTGCCAGCAGCTGGGGCACCGGGACAGGGTCATCCAATGAGCAGTTCTTC.

The chain carries TRBV28 and TRBJ2-1, with 7 bases identical to TRBD1. Trimming took 8 bases from V and 5 from J; bases not matched to a gene: 3. This CDR3 is built from 12 residues. Germline assignment: CDR1 MDHEN and CDR2 SYDVKM. The CDR3 sequence: CASGGQDNEQFF. The CDR3, as DNA: TGTGCCAGCGGCGGACAGGACAATGAGCAGTTCTTC.

In its sample, this clone was seen a few times. The rearrangement joins TRBV24-1 to TRBJ2-1; 8 bases agree with TRBD2. The CDR3 is 17 residues long. V lost 3 bases and J lost 4; bases outside the gene matches: 10. Germline CDR1 KGHDR, CDR2 SFDVKD. The CDR3 bases are TGTGCCACCAGTGATACTCATAGCGGGATTTATTACAATGAGCAGTTCTTC. It specifies CATSDTHSGIYYNEQFF.

The chain recombines TRBV6-6 with TRBJ1-3; TRBD1 is a possible D gene (6 bases). Germline values: CDR1 MNHNY, CDR2 SVGAGI (reference sequence). The V end was cut by 5 bases, the J end by 3 bases, with 20 bases between. The CDR3 has 17 residues. The CDR3 nucleotides are TGTGCCAGCAGTCCCCGATGGGGGGGCGCGTTTGGAAACACCATATATTTT. This encodes CASSPRWGGAFGNTIYF.